Listed below are T cell receptor beta chains from one sample, sequenced in a study of type 1 regulatory T cells. Each CDR3 protein gets one entry after TCRdb re-called the reads with MiXCR. The sample holds approximately 97,000 distinct CDR3 sequences, roughly 31% seen once. The source material was CD4+ T cells, either the whole sample or a sorted fraction (not recorded which). The origin of the receptors is a human donor in good health. CDR3s include the opening cysteine and the closing phenylalanine or tryptophan. The order of the fields is D gene, J gene, V gene, clone size, CDR3 DNA, CDR3 protein. A D gene is named only where the DNA matches it firmly. Part of the rows lack a size; the others show once, few, many or a class for expanded clones.

TRBD2,TRBJ2-7,TRBV20-1,few,TGCAGTGCTAGAGATCTGACTAGCGGGATCTACGAGCAGTACTTC,CSARDLTSGIYEQYF
TRBD1,TRBJ2-3,TRBV3-1,few,TGTGCCAGCAGCCACGGAATACTAGACAGGGGAAGTACAGATACGCAGTATTTT,CASSHGILDRGSTDTQYF
NA,TRBJ2-4,TRBV30,NA,TGTGCCTGGAGTAGCGACAGATCCAAAAACATTCAGTACTTC,CAWSSDRSKNIQYF
TRBD2,TRBJ2-1,TRBV20-1,many,TGCAGTGCTACAGCACCGGGACTAGCGGGATTCGATGAGCAGTTCTTC,CSATAPGLAGFDEQFF
NA,TRBJ2-5,TRBV12-3/TRBV12-4,NA,TGTGCCAGCACCGAATCAACTTGGGGAGGCCTCCTCCGGGGCCAAGAGACCCAGTACTTC,CASTESTWGGLLRGQETQYF
NA,TRBJ1-1,TRBV7-2,NA,TGTGCCAGCAGCTTGTTCAGGGGCACTGAAGCTTTCTTT,CASSLFRGTEAFF
TRBD1,TRBJ2-1,TRBV6-4,few,TGTGCCAGCCTAGGACAGGGGAATGTGCCCCCATACAATGAGCAGTTCTTC,CASLGQGNVPPYNEQFF
NA,TRBJ2-3,TRBV20-1,NA,TGCAGTGCTAGATTCAGAGATACGCAGTATTTT,CSARFRDTQYF
TRBD1,TRBJ1-4,TRBV9,few,TGTGCCAGCAGCGTGGGGCCGGGACAGCCTAATGAAAAACTGTTTTTT,CASSVGPGQPNEKLFF
NA,TRBJ2-3,TRBV7-2,NA,TGTGCCAGCAGCCTTAAGTGGCCAGACAGTCAAGGCGCAGATACGCAGTATTTT,CASSLKWPDSQGADTQYF
TRBD2,TRBJ2-3,TRBV5-1,NA,TGCGCCAGCAGCGGAAGCGGGAGTAGAGATACGCAGTATTTT,CASSGSGSRDTQYF
NA,TRBJ2-2,TRBV6-5,few,TGTGCCAGCAGTTACTCGCTGGGGACGAACACCGGGGAGCTGTTTTTT,CASSYSLGTNTGELFF